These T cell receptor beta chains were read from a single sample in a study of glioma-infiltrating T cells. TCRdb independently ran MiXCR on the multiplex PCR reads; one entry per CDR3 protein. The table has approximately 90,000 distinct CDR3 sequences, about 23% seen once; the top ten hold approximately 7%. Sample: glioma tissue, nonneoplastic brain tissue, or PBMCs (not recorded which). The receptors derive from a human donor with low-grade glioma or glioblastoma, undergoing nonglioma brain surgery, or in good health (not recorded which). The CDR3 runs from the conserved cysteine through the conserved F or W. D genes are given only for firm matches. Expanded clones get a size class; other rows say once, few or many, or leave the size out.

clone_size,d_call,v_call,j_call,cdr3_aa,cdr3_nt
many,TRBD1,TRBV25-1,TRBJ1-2,CASSGLGTGERGYTF,TGTGCCAGCAGTGGTCTAGGGACAGGGGAGAGGGGCTACACCTTC
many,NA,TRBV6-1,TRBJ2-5,CASSRGQLETQYF,TGTGCCAGCAGTAGGGGCCAGCTGGAGACCCAGTACTTC
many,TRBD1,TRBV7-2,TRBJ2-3,CASSGQGLDTQYF,TGTGCCAGCAGCGGACAGGGATTAGATACGCAGTATTTT
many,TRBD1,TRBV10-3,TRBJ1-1,CAIRNPGQGTVAFF,TGTGCCATCAGAAACCCGGGACAGGGAACTGTAGCTTTCTTT
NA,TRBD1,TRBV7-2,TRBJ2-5,CASSVTGTDKETQYF,TGTGCCAGCAGCGTAACCGGGACAGACAAAGAGACCCAGTACTTC
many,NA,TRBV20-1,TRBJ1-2,CSTHGGGLANYGYTF,TGCAGTACCCACGGAGGGGGTTTAGCTAACTATGGCTACACCTTC
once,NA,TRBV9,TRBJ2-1,CASSVANPTGRHNEQFF,TGTGCCAGCAGCGTAGCTAATCCGACAGGGAGGCACAATGAGCAGTTCTTC
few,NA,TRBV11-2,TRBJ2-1,CASSFDRFSYNEQFF,TGTGCCAGCAGCTTCGACAGGTTCTCCTACAATGAGCAGTTCTTC
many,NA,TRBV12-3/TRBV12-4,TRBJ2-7,CASTPALTGTYEQYF,TGTGCCAGCACCCCCGCCCTCACAGGAACCTACGAGCAGTACTTC
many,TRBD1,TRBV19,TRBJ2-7,CASSRGQGVSYEQYF,TGTGCCAGTAGTAGGGGACAGGGAGTTTCCTACGAGCAGTACTTC
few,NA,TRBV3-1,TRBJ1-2,CASSILGYGYTF,TGTGCCAGCAGCATTCTTGGCTATGGCTACACCTTC
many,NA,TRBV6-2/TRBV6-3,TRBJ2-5,CASSLRGETQYF,TGTGCCAGCAGCCTCCGGGGGGAGACCCAGTACTTC
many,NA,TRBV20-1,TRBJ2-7,CSARVDSYEQYF,TGCAGTGCTAGGGTTGATTCCTACGAGCAGTACTTC
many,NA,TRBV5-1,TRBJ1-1,CASRFTGTSTEAFF,TGCGCCAGCAGATTCACAGGGACGAGCACTGAAGCTTTCTTT
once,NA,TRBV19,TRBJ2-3,CASSWDVQLAGDTQYF,TGTGCAAGTAGCTGGGACGTCCAACTAGCTGGGGATACGCAGTATTTT
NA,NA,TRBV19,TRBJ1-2,CAGKTDGYGYTF,TGTGCCGGGAAAACGGACGGTTATGGCTACACCTTC
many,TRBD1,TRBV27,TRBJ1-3,CASKDRETGNTIYF,TGTGCCAGCAAGGACAGGGAGACTGGAAACACCATATATTTT
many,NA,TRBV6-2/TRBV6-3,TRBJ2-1,CASRKSSSYNEQFF,TGTGCCAGCAGGAAGTCTAGCTCCTACAATGAGCAGTTCTTC
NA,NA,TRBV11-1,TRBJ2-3,CASSADLRRTDTQYF,TGTGCCAGCAGCGCGGACCTCAGGAGAACAGATACGCAGTATTTT
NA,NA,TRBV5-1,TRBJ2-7,CASRSGDPYEQNF,TGCGCCAGCAGGTCAGGAGACCCCTACGAGCAGAACTTC
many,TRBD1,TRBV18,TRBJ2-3,CASSPRTGLTDTQYF,TGTGCCAGCTCACCCAGGACAGGTCTCACAGATACGCAGTATTTT
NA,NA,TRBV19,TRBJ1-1,CASSIQGRNTEAFF,TGTGCCAGTAGTATCCAGGGGAGAAACACTGAAGCTTTCTTT
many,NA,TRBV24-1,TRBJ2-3,CATSDPRDTQYF,TGTGCCACCAGTGATCCCCGAGATACGCAGTATTTT
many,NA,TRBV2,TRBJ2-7,CASSQARRVSEQYF,TGTGCCAGCAGCCAAGCCCGCAGGGTTTCCGAGCAGTACTTC
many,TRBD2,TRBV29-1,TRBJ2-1,CSVPAGLVSVEQFF,TGCAGCGTACCGGCGGGACTAGTATCAGTTGAGCAGTTCTTC
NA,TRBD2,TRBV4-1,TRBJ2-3,CASSPALAGGTDTQYF,TGCGCCAGCAGCCCTGCCCTAGCGGGAGGGACAGATACGCAGTATTTT
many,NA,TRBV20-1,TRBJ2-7,CSARVTPETSYEQYF,TGCAGTGCTAGGGTAACTCCGGAAACTTCCTACGAGCAGTACTTC
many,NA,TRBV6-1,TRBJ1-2,CASSSGGDGYTF,TGTGCCAGCAGTTCGGGGGGCGATGGCTACACCTTC
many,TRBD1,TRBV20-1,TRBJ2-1,CSARTGRGPLTLEQFF,TGCAGTGCCCGGACAGGGCGCGGGCCCTTAACGCTAGAGCAGTTCTTC
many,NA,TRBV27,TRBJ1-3,CASSLSGKGGNTIYF,TGTGCCAGCAGTTTATCCGGGAAGGGTGGAAACACCATATATTTT
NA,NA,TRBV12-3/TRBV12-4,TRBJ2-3,CASSFREGADTQYF,TGTGCCAGCAGTTTCAGGGAAGGGGCAGATACGCAGTATTTT
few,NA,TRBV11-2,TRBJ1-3,CASSRGGGNTIYF,TGTGCCAGCAGCCGGGGTGGAGGAAACACCATATATTTT
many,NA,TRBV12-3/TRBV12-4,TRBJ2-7,CASSPRGLYEQYF,TGTGCCAGCAGCCCCAGGGGACTCTACGAGCAGTACTTC
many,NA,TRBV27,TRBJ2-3,CASSLRWARWDTQYF,TGTGCCAGCAGTTTAAGGTGGGCCCGTTGGGATACGCAGTATTTT